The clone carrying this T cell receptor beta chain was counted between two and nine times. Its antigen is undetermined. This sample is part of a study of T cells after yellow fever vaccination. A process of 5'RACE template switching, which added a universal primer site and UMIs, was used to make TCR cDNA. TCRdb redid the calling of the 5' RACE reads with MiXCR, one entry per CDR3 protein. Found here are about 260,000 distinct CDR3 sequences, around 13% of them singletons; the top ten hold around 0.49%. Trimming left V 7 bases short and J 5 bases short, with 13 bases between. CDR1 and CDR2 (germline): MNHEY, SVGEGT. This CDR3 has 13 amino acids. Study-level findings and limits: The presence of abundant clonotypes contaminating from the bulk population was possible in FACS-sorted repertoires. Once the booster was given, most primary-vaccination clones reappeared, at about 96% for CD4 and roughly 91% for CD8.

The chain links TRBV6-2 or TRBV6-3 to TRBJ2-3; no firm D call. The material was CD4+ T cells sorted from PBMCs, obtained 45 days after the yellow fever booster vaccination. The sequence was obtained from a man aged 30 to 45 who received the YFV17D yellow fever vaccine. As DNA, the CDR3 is TGTGCCAGCAAAAACTGGCTGGTAGATACGCAGTATTTT. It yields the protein CASKNWLVDTQYF.